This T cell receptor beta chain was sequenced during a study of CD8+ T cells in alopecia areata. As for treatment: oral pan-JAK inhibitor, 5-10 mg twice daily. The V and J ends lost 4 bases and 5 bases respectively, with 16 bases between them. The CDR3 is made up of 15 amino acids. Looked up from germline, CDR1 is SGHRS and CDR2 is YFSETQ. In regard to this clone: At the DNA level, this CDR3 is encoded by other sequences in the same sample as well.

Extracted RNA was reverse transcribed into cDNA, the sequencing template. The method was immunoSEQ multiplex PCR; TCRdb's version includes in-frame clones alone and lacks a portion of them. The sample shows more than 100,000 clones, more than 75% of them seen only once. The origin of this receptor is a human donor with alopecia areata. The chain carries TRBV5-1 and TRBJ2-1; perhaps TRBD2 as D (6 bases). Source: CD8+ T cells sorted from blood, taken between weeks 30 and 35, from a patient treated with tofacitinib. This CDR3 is CASSATGLADNEQFF. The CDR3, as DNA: TGCGCCAGCAGCGCAACGGGATTAGCGGACAATGAGCAGTTCTTC.